The next 21 T cell receptor beta chains were all read from a single sample in a study of T-cell memory formation after mild COVID-19. TCRdb redid the calling of the 5' RACE reads with MiXCR, one entry per CDR3 protein. The sample carries over 150,000 distinct CDR3 sequences, around 20% recorded once. The sequenced sample consisted of PBMCs or a T cell subset sorted from them (not recorded which). These receptors were collected from a man younger than 30 who had mild COVID-19 (a few samples of this study predate the infection). Cell type and time point are not known.

This clonotype was observed a handful of times. The gene calls are TRBV20-1 and TRBJ2-4, with D perhaps matching TRBD1 (5 bases). Germline V gene data show CDR1 as DFQATT and CDR2 as SNEGSKA (reference sequence). This CDR3 comprises 14 residues. V shed 5 bases and J shed 0 bases, with 11 bases lying between them. The CDR3 DNA reads TGCAGTGCTCAGACAGTTATAGCCAAAAACATTCAGTACTTC. This gives the protein CSAQTVIAKNIQYF.

This clonotype was seen more than once but under ten times. The chain is built from TRBV5-6 and TRBJ1-6; no reliable D call. The V gene lost 1 base and the J gene lost 7 bases, with 12 bases spanning the gap. Germline-derived CDR1 and CDR2 are SGHDT and YYEEEE. The CDR3 is 15 residues long. CDR3 amino acids: CASSLNPSFNSPLHF. CDR3 sequence (DNA): TGTGCCAGCAGCTTGAATCCGAGTTTCAATTCACCCCTCCACTTT.

This rearrangement joins TRBV12-3 or TRBV12-4 to TRBJ1-1; D not certain. V lost 7 bases and J 2 bases, leaving 11 bases between the germline ends. This CDR3 spans 13 amino acids. This chain's CDR3 is CASTRMRNTEAFF. For the CDR3, the DNA is TGTGCCAGCACGAGGATGAGAAACACTGAAGCTTTCTTT.

This clonotype was counted a few times. The chain recombines TRBV20-1 with TRBJ2-5; TRBD2 might be the D (5 bases). V was shortened by 4 bases and J by 0 bases, with 9 bases between the two germline ends. The germline V gene has CDR1 DFQATT and CDR2 SNEGSKA (reference sequence). The CDR3 contains 13 residues. CDR3 protein: CSANPDYQETQYF. CDR3 DNA sequence: TGCAGTGCTAACCCGGACTACCAAGAGACCCAGTACTTC.

The chain uses TRBV29-1 and TRBJ1-5; no clear D gene. The CDR3 is made up of 12 amino acids. Germline V lookup: CDR1 SQVTM, CDR2 ANQGSEA. V was shortened by 7 bases and J by 5 bases, with 12 bases between the two germline ends. The CDR3 is CSASDGYQPQHF. Written as DNA, the CDR3 is TGCAGCGCTTCGGACGGATATCAGCCCCAGCATTTT. Drawing the rest from reference TRBV29-1 and TRBJ1-5, the complete variable domain is SAVISQKPSRDICQRGTSLTIQCQVDSQVTMMFWYRQQPGQSLTLIATANQGSEATYESGFVIDKFPISRPNLTFSTLTVSNMSPEDSSIYLCSASDGYQPQHFGDGTRLSIL.

This clonotype showed up just a few times. This rearrangement joins TRBV6-5 to TRBJ1-5, with 12 bases that match TRBD1. CDR1 is MNHEY and CDR2 is SVGAGI in the germline V gene. V lost 6 bases and J lost 7; bases outside the gene matches: 7. The CDR3 consists of 15 residues. Here the CDR3 DNA reads TGTGCCAGCAGCTGGGACAGGGGGCCGGGACAGCCCCAGCATTTT. Translation gives CASSWDRGPGQPQHF.

This clonotype was counted between two and nine times. This chain joins TRBV20-1 and TRBJ2-7; D unresolved. Germline-derived CDR1 and CDR2 are DFQATT and SNEGSKA (reference sequence). CDR3 length: 14 amino acids. Trimming stripped 6 bases from V and 6 bases from J, with 21 bases between. CDR3 in DNA: TGCAGTGCGGTACCCCCCGGAGCCCTCTCCGAGCAGTACTTC. Residues: CSAVPPGALSEQYF.

This clonotype was seen at least ten times. The chain is built from TRBV2 and TRBJ2-5; the match to TRBD2 covers 8 bases. Germline V CDR1 and CDR2: SNHLY, FYNNEI. V trimming: 1 base; J trimming: 5 bases; junction bases outside the gene matches: 0. This CDR3 has 13 residues. The CDR3 here is CASSEERGETQYF. Here the CDR3 DNA reads TGTGCCAGCAGTGAAGAGCGGGGGGAGACCCAGTACTTC.

This clonotype appeared a few times. The rearrangement links TRBV4-1 to TRBJ2-5, with a possible D match to TRBD1 (5 bases). Germline CDR1 and CDR2: MGHRA and YSYEKL. Trimming left V 0 bases short and J 3 bases short, with 11 bases between. There are 15 residues in the CDR3. Here the CDR3 DNA reads TGCGCCAGCAGCCAAGAAGGGGTGAAGAAAGAGACCCAGTACTTC. It translates to CASSQEGVKKETQYF.

The rearrangement links TRBV20-1 to TRBJ2-3; the match to TRBD2 covers 12 bases. The V segment lost 5 bases and the J segment 4 bases; nucleotides outside the gene matches: 7. Per the germline V gene, CDR1 is DFQATT and CDR2 is SNEGSKA (reference sequence). The length of the CDR3 is 15 residues. The chain's CDR3 is CSACIRTSGADTQYF. The CDR3 region has the DNA TGCAGTGCTTGTATCCGGACTAGCGGGGCAGATACGCAGTATTTT.

The rearrangement uses TRBV6-2 or TRBV6-3 and TRBJ2-5; either TRBD1 or TRBD2 may supply D (6 bases each). Trimming removed 8 bases at V and 2 bases at J, with 15 bases between. CDR1 and CDR2 from the germline V gene are MNHEY and SVGEGT. This CDR3 comprises 14 residues. The CDR3 protein is CASSHGGSQETQYF. The DNA of the CDR3 is TGTGCCAGCTCTCACGGGGGCAGTCAAGAGACCCAGTACTTC.

The chain employs TRBV5-1 and TRBJ2-3; 8 nucleotides line up with TRBD2. The ends lost 5 bases at V and 8 bases at J; junction bases unmatched: 16. CDR1 is SGHRS and CDR2 is YFSETQ in the germline V gene. The CDR3 has 16 amino acids. The DNA for the CDR3 is TGCGCCAGCAGGCAACAAGCGGGGGTGGGAGATACTACGCAGTATTTT. Translated, it gives CASRQQAGVGDTTQYF.

This clonotype has only a few counts. This chain uses TRBV4-3 with TRBJ1-2; D unclear. There are 12 residues in the CDR3. Germline V CDR1 and CDR2: LGHNA, YSLEER. Trimming removed 3 bases from V and 2 bases from J, with 4 bases in between. CDR3 protein: CASSQRNYGYTF. CDR3 DNA sequence: TGCGCCAGCAGCCAGAGGAACTATGGCTACACCTTC.

This clonotype was recorded a few times. The chain has TRBV5-5 and TRBJ2-3; unclear D gene. The ends were cut back, 1 base at V and 0 bases at J, with 6 bases in the middle. The CDR3 is 14 residues long. Germline CDR1 reads SGHKS; CDR2 reads YYEKEE (reference sequence). The CDR3 bases are TGTGCCAGCAGCTTGTTTTTTAGCACAGATACGCAGTATTTT. Translation gives CASSLFFSTDTQYF.

In its sample, this clonotype was seen a few times. The chain recombines TRBV6-2 or TRBV6-3 with TRBJ2-3; 9 positions agree with TRBD1. The CDR3 extends over 15 amino acids. The germline gives CDR1 MNHEY, CDR2 SVGEGT. Trimming took 6 bases from V and 3 from J; bases not matched to a gene: 7. Written as DNA, the CDR3 is TGTGCCAGCAGCAGGGACAGGGAGTATACAGATACGCAGTATTTT. Translation gives CASSRDREYTDTQYF.

V and J are TRBV30 and TRBJ1-1; D is ambiguous. The CDR3 spans 14 residues. Germline CDR1 reads GTSNPN; CDR2 reads SVGIG (reference sequence). Trimming stripped 2 bases from V and 1 base from J, with 11 bases between. The CDR3 bases are TGTGCCTGGAGTAGAAAGGGCACGAACACTGAAGCTTTCTTT. This sequence encodes CAWSRKGTNTEAFF.

This clonotype was counted only a few times. The chain is built from TRBV6-6 and TRBJ1-3, with 8 bases matching TRBD1. Germline trimming cut 7 bases from V and 1 base from J; bases unmatched to any gene: 9. Germline CDR1 MNHNY, CDR2 SVGAGI (reference sequence). The CDR3 consists of 16 residues. The CDR3 region has the DNA TGTGCCAGCACCAAAGCAGGGGGCGGTTCTGGAAACACCATATATTTT. Protein product: CASTKAGGGSGNTIYF.

This clonotype has more than one count but fewer than ten. J is TRBJ2-7 and V is TRBV12-3 or TRBV12-4; no firm D call. V gave up 3 bases and J gave up 3 bases, with 9 bases separating them. This CDR3 comprises 13 residues. The CDR3 nucleotides read TGTGCCAGCAGTTTTGGGCAGGTCTACGAGCAGTACTTC. This translates into CASSFGQVYEQYF.

With respect to this clonotype: The junction does not match germline at one end; this may be a read error. The genes are TRBV12-3 or TRBV12-4 and TRBJ1-5, with D possibly matching TRBD1 (5 bases). This CDR3 is built from 16 residues. The CDR3 here is CASSLGNGAADHPQHF. Here the CDR3 DNA reads TGTGCCAGCAGTTTGGGAAACGGGGCAGCGGATCATCCCCAGCATTTT.

This chain joins TRBV7-2 and TRBJ2-1, with D uncertain. V was pared by 4 bases and J by 4 bases, with 8 bases between. Per the germline V gene, CDR1 is SGHTA and CDR2 is FQGNSA. This CDR3 spans 13 amino acids. The CDR3: CASSSGSYNEQFF. The CDR3 coding sequence is TGTGCCAGCAGCTCCGGATCTTACAATGAGCAGTTCTTC.

This chain connects TRBV7-9 to TRBJ2-5, with a tentative D call TRBD1 (5 bases). V was cut by 3 bases and J by 4 bases, with 15 bases left in between. Germline V gene data show CDR1 as SEHNR and CDR2 as FQNEAQ (reference sequence). The CDR3 has 15 amino acids. The CDR3 here is CASSFPYSRGETQYF. For the CDR3, the DNA is TGTGCCAGCAGCTTCCCCTATTCAAGGGGAGAGACCCAGTACTTC.